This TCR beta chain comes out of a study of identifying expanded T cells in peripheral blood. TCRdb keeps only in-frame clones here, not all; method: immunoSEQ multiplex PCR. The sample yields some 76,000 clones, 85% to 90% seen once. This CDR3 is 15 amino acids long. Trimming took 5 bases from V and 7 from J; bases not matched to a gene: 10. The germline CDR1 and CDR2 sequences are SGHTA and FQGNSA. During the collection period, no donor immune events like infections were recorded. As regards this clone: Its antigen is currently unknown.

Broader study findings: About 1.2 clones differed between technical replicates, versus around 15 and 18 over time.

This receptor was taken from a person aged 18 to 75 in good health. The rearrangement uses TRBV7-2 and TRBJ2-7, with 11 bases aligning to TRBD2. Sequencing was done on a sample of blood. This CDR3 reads CASSPRLAGTGEQYF. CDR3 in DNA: TGTGCCAGCAGCCCGAGACTAGCGGGAACAGGGGAGCAGTACTTC.